This TCR beta chain was retrieved from a study of beta chain features in type 1 diabetes. Study-wide results and caveats: More deletions and fewer insertions at VDJ junctions were found in patients with type 1 diabetes. Moderately but significantly shorter TCRB CDR3s were found in Type 1 diabetes patients in all four CD4+ subsets. Possibly, sequencing cDNA over-represented cells that had high TCR expression levels.

The isolated RNA, all of it, was reverse transcribed, so expressed TCRB transcripts were what got sequenced. Clones were sequenced by immunoSEQ multiplex PCR, and TCRdb holds only the in-frame ones, with some missing. The sample shows 250,000 to 350,000 clones, approximately 14% of them seen only once. Remarks on this clone: The antigen is not known.

Germline V gene data show CDR1 as MNHEY and CDR2 as SMNVEV (reference sequence). The length of the CDR3 is 13 residues. V lost 3 bases and J 3 bases, leaving 8 bases between the germline ends. Source material: central memory CD4+ T cells from blood. The chain is built from TRBV27 and TRBJ1-2; D might be TRBD1 (6 bases). The receptor was isolated from a man in his thirties or forties in good health. The DNA for the CDR3 is TGTGCCAGCAGTTTTTCAGGGGACTATGGCTACACCTTC. The encoded protein is CASSFSGDYGYTF.